This entry lists 9 T cell receptor beta chains sequenced from one sample in a study of technical replicates of blood from a handful of donors. Profiled with immunoSEQ multiplex PCR; TCRdb holds only in-frame clones, not every one. This sample has about 73,000 clones; more than 90% occur once, and the top ten carry 4% to 5%. Sequencing was carried out using PBMCs. These receptors were collected from a human donor in good health. Some clones in this sample may be carry-over from other donors' samples.

DNA for the CDR3: TGTGCCAGCAGGACGGGGACTAGCGGGAACACCGGGGAGCTGTTTTTT. Translated: CASRTGTSGNTGELFF. The gene calls are TRBV2 and TRBJ2-2; 11 bases match TRBD2. CDR3 length: 16 amino acids. Germline CDR1 reads SNHLY; CDR2 reads FYNNEI. The V and J ends lost 6 bases and 1 base, in that order; junction bases with no gene match: 4.

J is TRBJ2-3 and V is TRBV6-4; 11 nucleotides match TRBD2. The V gene's germline CDR1 is MRHNA and CDR2 SNTAGT. Trimming cost V 5 bases and J 7 bases; bases outside gene matches: 8. The length of the CDR3 is 15 residues. CDR3 nucleotides: TGTGCCAGCAGTCAACTAGCGGGAGAGGGAAATACGCAGTATTTT. As protein: CASSQLAGEGNTQYF.

This chain uses TRBV6-5 with TRBJ1-3; 9 bases match TRBD1. The CDR3 is made up of 15 amino acids. Germline V gives CDR1 MNHEY, CDR2 SVGAGI. J was trimmed by 4 bases and V by 2 bases; bases with no gene match: 3. In DNA, the CDR3 is TGTGCCAGCAGTTACAACAGGGGGCCAGGAAACACCATATATTTT. The encoded protein is CASSYNRGPGNTIYF.

The J gene is TRBJ2-3, the V gene TRBV23-1; TRBD2 agrees at 10 bases. TRBV23-1 is classed as an ORF, of uncertain function. This CDR3 comprises 18 residues. Germline trimming cut 2 bases from V and 0 bases from J; bases unmatched to any gene: 8. CDR3 DNA: TGCGCCAGCAGTCAAAAGGCTAGCGGGGGAGCTAGCACAGATACGCAGTATTTT. Translating gives CASSQKASGGASTDTQYF.

This clone was observed a single time. The rearrangement joins TRBV18 to TRBJ2-3, with D perhaps TRBD1 (6 bases). This CDR3 has 16 residues. Looked up from germline, CDR1 is KGHSH and CDR2 is LQKENI. With 4 bases removed from V and 6 bases from J, the gap between germline ends came to 20 bases. This CDR3 is CASSQTDRRWGDTQYF. The CDR3 DNA is TGTGCCAGCTCACAAACCGACAGGCGATGGGGGGATACGCAGTATTTT.

CDR3 nucleotides: TGTGCCAGCAGCCAAGATGGCCTCCCCTACGAGCAGTACTTC. As protein: CASSQDGLPYEQYF. The chain combines TRBV14 with TRBJ2-7; no definite D call. The V end was cut by 0 bases, the J end by 2 bases, with 8 bases between. CDR3 length equals 14 residues. Germline V lookup: CDR1 SGHDN, CDR2 FVKESK.

V is TRBV5-6 and J is TRBJ1-5, with TRBD1 matching over 7 bases. Trimming at V came to 4 bases and at J to 7 bases, leaving 14 bases not matched to a gene. Germline V gene sequence: CDR1 SGHDT, CDR2 YYEEEE. CDR3 length equals 16 residues. The CDR3 DNA reads TGTGCCAGCAGCCGTCGAGGGGGCGCGGGTGGACAGCCCCAGCATTTT. Its translation: CASSRRGGAGGQPQHF.

The rearrangement links TRBV9 to TRBJ2-7; D remains unclear. The CDR3 length is 12 residues. V gave up 3 bases and J gave up 0 bases, with 4 bases separating them. Germline CDR1 reads SGDLS; CDR2 reads YYNGEE. The CDR3 here is CASSGSSYEQYF. Written as DNA, the CDR3 is TGTGCCAGCAGCGGGAGCTCCTACGAGCAGTACTTC.

The chain recombines TRBV19 with TRBJ2-2, with D perhaps matching TRBD2 (6 bases). The CDR3 runs to 16 residues. Germline V gene sequence: CDR1 LNHDA, CDR2 SQIVND (reference sequence). V lost 6 bases, J lost 1 base, and 15 bases lay in between. As DNA, the CDR3 is TGTGCCAGTAGGATACCACTGGGGGGGAACACCGGGGAGCTGTTTTTT. It yields the protein CASRIPLGGNTGELFF. Complete variable domain (other parts from reference TRBV19 and TRBJ2-2): DGGITQSPKYLFRKEGQNVTLSCEQNLNHDAMYWYRQDPGQGLRLIYYSQIVNDFQKGDIAEGYSVSREKKESFPLTVTSAQKNPTAFYLCASRIPLGGNTGELFFGEGSRLTVL.